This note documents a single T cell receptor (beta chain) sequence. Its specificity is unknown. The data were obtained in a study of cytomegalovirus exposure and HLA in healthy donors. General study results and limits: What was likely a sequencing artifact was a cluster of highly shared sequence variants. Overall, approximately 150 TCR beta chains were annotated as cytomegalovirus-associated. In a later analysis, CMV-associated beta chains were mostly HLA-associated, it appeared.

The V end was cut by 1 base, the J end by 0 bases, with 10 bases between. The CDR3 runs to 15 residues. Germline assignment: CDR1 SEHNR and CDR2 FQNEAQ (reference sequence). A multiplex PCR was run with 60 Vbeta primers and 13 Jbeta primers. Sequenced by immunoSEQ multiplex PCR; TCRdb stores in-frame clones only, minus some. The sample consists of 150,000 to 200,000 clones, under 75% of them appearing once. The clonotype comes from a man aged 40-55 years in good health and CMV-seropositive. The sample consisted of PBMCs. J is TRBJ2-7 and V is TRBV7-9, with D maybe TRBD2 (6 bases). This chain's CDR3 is CASSLGGTSSYEQYF. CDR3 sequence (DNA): TGTGCCAGCAGCTTAGGCGGGACGAGCTCCTACGAGCAGTACTTC.